The 19 T cell receptor beta chains below come from one sample, sequenced in a study of post-analysis software for immune sequencing data. No antigen has been identified for these receptors. The TCR beta cDNA libraries carried unique molecular identifiers. TCRdb reanalysed the PCR reads using MiXCR and keeps one entry per CDR3 protein. Of roughly 700,000 distinct CDR3 sequences listed, 25% to 30% are singletons. Overall study results and limits: Among 5 or 6 TRBV segments more frequent in patients than controls were TRBV5-6, TRBV5-1 and TRBV20-1.

Material: blood. These receptors all come from a girl between 5 and 17 years old with multiple sclerosis.

This clonotype has ten or more counts. The chain employs TRBV12-3 or TRBV12-4 and TRBJ2-7; TRBD1 agrees at 10 bases. The CDR3 totals 15 residues. The J segment lost 2 bases and the V segment lost 6 bases, leaving 7 bases of the junction unmatched. The CDR3 DNA follows: TGTGCCAGCAGACCCGCGGGACAGGGGACCTACGAGCAGTACTTC. Amino acids: CASRPAGQGTYEQYF.

The rearrangement links TRBV4-2 to TRBJ1-2, with a possible D match to TRBD1 (6 bases). CDR3 length: 13 amino acids. V shed 1 base and J shed 8 bases, with 11 bases lying between them. Per germline, CDR1 LGHNA and CDR2 YNFKEQ. CDR3 region: CASSQVQGTGYTF. The CDR3 coding sequence is TGTGCCAGCAGCCAAGTTCAGGGGACCGGCTACACCTTC.

The gene calls are TRBV11-3 and TRBJ2-1; 13 bases are a match to TRBD2. The V segment lost 4 bases and the J segment 9 bases; nucleotides outside the gene matches: 6. The CDR3 has 15 residues. CDR1 and CDR2 from the germline V gene are SGHNT and YENEEA. The chain's CDR3 is CASSSGLAGAPEQFF. The CDR3 coding sequence is TGTGCCAGCAGCTCAGGACTAGCGGGAGCCCCTGAGCAGTTCTTC.

The chain combines TRBV7-2 with TRBJ2-4, with D perhaps matching TRBD2 (6 bases). Trimming left V 4 bases short and J 0 bases short, with 16 bases between. Germline CDR1 SGHTA, CDR2 FQGNSA. The CDR3 sequence is 17 residues long. Here the CDR3 DNA reads TGTGCCAGCAGCTCCCGGGGTGGACTACGAGCCAAAAACATTCAGTACTTC. Protein: CASSSRGGLRAKNIQYF.

This chain joins TRBV14 and TRBJ2-3; maybe TRBD2 (6 bases). CDR1 and CDR2 from the germline V gene are SGHDN and FVKESK. The CDR3 consists of 15 residues. Trimming removed 3 bases at V and 8 bases at J, with 18 bases between. The CDR3 is CASSQDVGSAGTQYF. CDR3 sequence (DNA): TGTGCCAGCAGCCAGGATGTCGGGTCAGCGGGTACGCAGTATTTT.

This clonotype came up a few times. The rearrangement links TRBV6-6 to TRBJ2-5; 8 bases fit TRBD1. V lost 2 bases, J lost 5 bases, and 4 bases stayed unmatched. This CDR3 comprises 14 residues. Germline CDR1 is MNHNY and CDR2 is SVGAGI (reference sequence). The DNA for the CDR3 is TGTGCCAGCAGTTACGCAACAGGGGGTGAGACCCAGTACTTC. As protein: CASSYATGGETQYF.

The rearrangement uses TRBV5-1 and TRBJ2-3, with D maybe TRBD1 (6 bases). This CDR3 has 17 amino acids. Germline assignment: CDR1 SGHRS and CDR2 YFSETQ. The V end lost 1 base, the J end lost 7 bases, and 22 bases lay between the germline ends. CDR3 protein: CASSLPDSTGYRYTQYF. For the CDR3, the DNA is TGCGCCAGCAGCTTGCCAGATTCGACAGGCTACCGGTATACGCAGTATTTT.

DNA for the CDR3: TGTGCCACTTTAGGCAGCCACTGGCCCAAGTACTTC. This translates into CATLGSHWPKYF. The J gene is TRBJ2-4, the V gene TRBV6-1; D ambiguous. The CDR3 extends over 12 amino acids. Between the trimmed V and J ends, which lost 10 bases and 14 bases, there was a span of 21 bases. The germline CDR1 and CDR2 sequences are MNHNS and SASEGT.

This chain joins TRBV5-1 and TRBJ1-4; D is unclear. The germline V gene has CDR1 SGHRS and CDR2 YFSETQ. The V gene lost 5 bases and the J gene lost 4 bases, with 15 bases spanning the gap. The CDR3 runs 15 residues. CDR3 DNA: TGCGCCAGCAGTCCACAAGGAGTACTTAATGAAAAACTGTTTTTT. Translation gives CASSPQGVLNEKLFF.

V usage is TRBV29-1 and J usage is TRBJ2-3; 10 bases are a match to TRBD2. V dropped 6 bases and J dropped 8; count of bases not matched to a gene: 14. This CDR3 contains 15 residues. Germline V CDR1 and CDR2: SQVTM, ANQGSEA. CDR3 DNA sequence: TGCAGCGTCACTAGCGGGATGACTTCTTATGGTACGCAGTATTTT. Translating gives CSVTSGMTSYGTQYF.

This clonotype has more than one count but fewer than ten. The chain couples TRBV20-1 to TRBJ2-7, with 7 bases matching TRBD2. The CDR3 length is 13 residues. The V gene end was trimmed by 6 bases and the J gene end by 2 bases; junction bases not matched to a gene: 7. CDR1 and CDR2 (germline): DFQATT, SNEGSKA (reference sequence). The CDR3 DNA is TGCAGTGCACAAAGAAGCGGGACCTACGAGCAGTACTTC. Residues: CSAQRSGTYEQYF.

The chain uses TRBV5-1 and TRBJ2-1; TRBD2 aligns across 10 bases. The CDR3 is 16 residues long. Germline lookup yields CDR1 SGHRS and CDR2 YFSETQ. Trimming removed 0 bases from V and 5 bases from J; junction bases left unmatched: 5. CDR3 coding DNA: TGCGCCAGCAGCTTGGTTGTTAGCGGGGGGAACAATGAGCAGTTCTTC. Protein: CASSLVVSGGNNEQFF.

The chain recombines TRBV7-7 with TRBJ2-4; D is possibly TRBD1 (7 bases). Deletions cut 2 bases from V and 13 bases from J, with 21 bases between. In germline, CDR1 is SSHAT, CDR2 FNYEAQ (reference sequence). CDR3 size: 15 residues. CDR3 coding DNA: TGTGCCAGCAGCTTAAAGGCGGGGACAGTGGGAGAGCAGTACTTC. Its protein is CASSLKAGTVGEQYF. The whole variable domain, filled in from reference TRBV7-7 and TRBJ2-4, reads GAGVSQSPRYKVTKRGQDVTLRCDPISSHATLYWYQQALGQGPEFLTYFNYEAQPDKSGLPSDRFSAERPEGSISTLTIQRTEQRDSAMYRCASSLKAGTVGEQYFGAGTRLSVL.

The chain uses TRBV7-2 and TRBJ2-2, with 9 bases aligning to TRBD1. Germline CDR1 and CDR2: SGHTA and FQGNSA. The CDR3 length is 16 residues. V gave up 2 bases and J gave up 4 bases; unmatched junction bases: 5. The CDR3 DNA is TGTGCCAGCAGCTTACTAGGACAGGGGCGCACCGGGGAGCTGTTTTTT. Residues: CASSLLGQGRTGELFF.

This clonotype showed up many times. The chain links TRBV4-3 to TRBJ2-7; D possibly corresponds to TRBD2 (7 bases). Trimming stripped 2 bases from V and 6 bases from J, with 23 bases between. This CDR3 contains 17 residues. Germline V gene data show CDR1 as LGHNA and CDR2 as YSLEER. The CDR3 nucleotides are TGCGCCAGCAGCCAAAGATTGGGGGCGGGAGTGGCCTTCGAGCAGTACTTC. This gives the protein CASSQRLGAGVAFEQYF.

The chain employs TRBV5-1 and TRBJ2-1, with 7 bases identical to TRBD2. J was trimmed by 4 bases and V by 6 bases; bases with no gene match: 10. This CDR3 region has 15 residues. Germline CDR1 is SGHRS and CDR2 is YFSETQ. The CDR3 DNA follows: TGCGCCAGCAAAGCTGAGGGCGGGGGATACAATGAGCAGTTCTTC. Residues: CASKAEGGGYNEQFF.

The rearrangement links TRBV7-2 to TRBJ1-4, with a tentative D call TRBD1 (5 bases). Germline V gene lookup returns CDR1 SGHTA and CDR2 FQGNSA. The CDR3 has 16 amino acids. The ends were cut back, 1 base at V and 1 base at J, with 10 bases in the middle. CDR3 coding DNA: TGTGCCAGCAGCTTAGGCGCCCAGGGAACTAATGAAAAACTGTTTTTT. This encodes CASSLGAQGTNEKLFF.

This clonotype has at least ten counts. This rearrangement joins TRBV29-1 to TRBJ2-1; D unclear. Trimming stripped 3 bases from V and 12 bases from J, with 9 bases between. Germline V gene data show CDR1 as SQVTM and CDR2 as ANQGSEA. The CDR3 loop spans 10 amino acids. Here the CDR3 DNA reads TGCAGCGTTGATCGGTTTACGCAGTTCTTC. This encodes CSVDRFTQFF.

The chain employs TRBV20-1 and TRBJ2-1; a weak D match, TRBD1 (6 bases). Germline V gene sequence: CDR1 DFQATT, CDR2 SNEGSKA (reference sequence). V lost 5 bases and J 7 bases, leaving 21 bases between the germline ends. This CDR3 comprises 15 residues. The CDR3 DNA follows: TGCAGTGCTGCCCGAGGGGGTGTCCTCGGAAATGAGCAGTTCTTC. Residues: CSAARGGVLGNEQFF.